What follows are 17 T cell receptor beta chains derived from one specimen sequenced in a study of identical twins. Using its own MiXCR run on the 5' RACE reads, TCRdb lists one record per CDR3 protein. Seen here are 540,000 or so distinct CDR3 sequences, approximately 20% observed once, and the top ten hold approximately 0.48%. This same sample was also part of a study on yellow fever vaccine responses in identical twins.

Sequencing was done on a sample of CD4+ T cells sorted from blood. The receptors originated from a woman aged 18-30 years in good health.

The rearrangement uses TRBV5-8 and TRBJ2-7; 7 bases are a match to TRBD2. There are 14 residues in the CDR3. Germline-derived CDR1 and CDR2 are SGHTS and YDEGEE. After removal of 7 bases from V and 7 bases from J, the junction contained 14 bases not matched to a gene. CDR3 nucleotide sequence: TGTGCCAGCCACCGGGGAGGGAATATTGGGGAGCAGTACGTC. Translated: CASHRGGNIGEQYV.

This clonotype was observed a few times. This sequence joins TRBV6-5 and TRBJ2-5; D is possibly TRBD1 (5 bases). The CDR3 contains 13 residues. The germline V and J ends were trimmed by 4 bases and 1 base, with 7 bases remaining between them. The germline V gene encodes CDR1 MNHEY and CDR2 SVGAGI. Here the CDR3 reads CASSWGTQETQYF. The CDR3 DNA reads TGTGCCAGCAGTTGGGGCACCCAAGAGACCCAGTACTTC.

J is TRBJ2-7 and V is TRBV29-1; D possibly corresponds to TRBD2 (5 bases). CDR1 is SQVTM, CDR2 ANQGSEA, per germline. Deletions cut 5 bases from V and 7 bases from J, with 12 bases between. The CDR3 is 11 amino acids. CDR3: CSVLYWEEQYF. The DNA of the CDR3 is TGCAGCGTTCTGTACTGGGAGGAGCAGTACTTC.

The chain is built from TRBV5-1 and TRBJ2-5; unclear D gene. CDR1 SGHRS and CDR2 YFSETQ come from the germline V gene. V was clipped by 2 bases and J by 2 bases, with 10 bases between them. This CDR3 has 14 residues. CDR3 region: CASSFGILQETQYF. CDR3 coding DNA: TGCGCCAGCAGCTTTGGGATTCTACAAGAGACCCAGTACTTC.

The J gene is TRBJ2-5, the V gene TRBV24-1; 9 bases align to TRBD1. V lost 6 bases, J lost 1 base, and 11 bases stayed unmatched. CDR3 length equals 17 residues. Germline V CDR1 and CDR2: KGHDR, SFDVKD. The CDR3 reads CATSRGKTGGVQETQYF. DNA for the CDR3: TGTGCCACCAGTAGGGGAAAAACAGGGGGCGTCCAAGAGACCCAGTACTTC.

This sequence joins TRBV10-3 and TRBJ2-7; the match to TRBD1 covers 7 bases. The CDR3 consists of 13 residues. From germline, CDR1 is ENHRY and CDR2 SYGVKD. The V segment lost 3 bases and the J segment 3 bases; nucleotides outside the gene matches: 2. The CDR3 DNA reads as TGTGCCATCAGTGACAGGGGGTTCTACGAGCAGTACTTC. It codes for CAISDRGFYEQYF.

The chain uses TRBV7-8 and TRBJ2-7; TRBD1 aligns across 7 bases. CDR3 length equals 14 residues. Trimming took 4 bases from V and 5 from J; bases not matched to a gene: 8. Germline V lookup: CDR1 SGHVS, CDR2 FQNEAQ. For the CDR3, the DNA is TGTGCCAGCAGCTCCGACAGGGATTTACACGAGCAGTACTTC. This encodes CASSSDRDLHEQYF.

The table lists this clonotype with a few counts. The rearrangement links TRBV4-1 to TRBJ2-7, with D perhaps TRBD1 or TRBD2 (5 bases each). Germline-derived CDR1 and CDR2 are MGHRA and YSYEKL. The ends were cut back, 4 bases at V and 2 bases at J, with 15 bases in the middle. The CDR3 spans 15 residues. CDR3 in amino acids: CASSPMRGPAYEQYF. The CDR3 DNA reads TGCGCCAGCAGCCCGATGAGGGGTCCGGCCTACGAGCAGTACTTC.

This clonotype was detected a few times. The CDR3 protein is CAISESDSGQPQHF. In DNA form, the CDR3 reads TGTGCCATCAGTGAGTCTGACAGTGGCCAGCCCCAGCATTTT. The chain couples TRBV10-3 to TRBJ1-5, with a possible D match to TRBD1 (5 bases). Germline V gene sequence: CDR1 ENHRY, CDR2 SYGVKD. With 0 bases removed from V and 7 bases from J, the gap between germline ends came to 10 bases. The CDR3 runs 14 residues.

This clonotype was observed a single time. The CDR3 region is CASSAGTGEYGYTF. The CDR3 bases are TGTGCCAGCAGTGCTGGGACAGGGGAGTATGGCTACACCTTC. V usage is TRBV6-1 and J usage is TRBJ1-2; 10 positions match TRBD1. The CDR3 extends over 14 amino acids. The germline CDR1 and CDR2 sequences are MNHNS and SASEGT. V dropped 4 bases and J dropped 5; count of bases not matched to a gene: 4.

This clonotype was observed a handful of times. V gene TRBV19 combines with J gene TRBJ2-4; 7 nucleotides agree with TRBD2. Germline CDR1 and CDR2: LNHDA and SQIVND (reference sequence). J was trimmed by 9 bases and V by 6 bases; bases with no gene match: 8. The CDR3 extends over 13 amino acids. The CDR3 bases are TGTGCCAGTAGCTCTGAAGGGAGGGGCATTCAGTACTTC. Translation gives CASSSEGRGIQYF.

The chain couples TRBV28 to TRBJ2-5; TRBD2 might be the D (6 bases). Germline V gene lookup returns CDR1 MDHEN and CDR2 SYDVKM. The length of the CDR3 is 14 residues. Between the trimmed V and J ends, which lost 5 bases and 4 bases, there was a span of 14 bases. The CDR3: CASSLLASLETQYF. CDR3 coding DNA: TGTGCCAGCAGTCTGCTAGCGTCCCTAGAGACCCAGTACTTC.

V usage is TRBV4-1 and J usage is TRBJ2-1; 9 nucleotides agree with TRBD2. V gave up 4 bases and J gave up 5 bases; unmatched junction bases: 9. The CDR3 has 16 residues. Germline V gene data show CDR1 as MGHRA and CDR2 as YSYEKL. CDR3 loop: CASSPRELAGNNEQFF. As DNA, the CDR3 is TGCGCCAGCAGCCCGAGGGAGCTAGCGGGGAACAATGAGCAGTTCTTC.

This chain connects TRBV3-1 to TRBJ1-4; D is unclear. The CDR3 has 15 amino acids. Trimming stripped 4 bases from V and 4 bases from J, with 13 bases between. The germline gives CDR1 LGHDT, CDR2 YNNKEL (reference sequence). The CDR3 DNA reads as TGTGCCAGCAGCCGACGGACGGAGATTAATGAAAAACTGTTTTTT. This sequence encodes CASSRRTEINEKLFF.

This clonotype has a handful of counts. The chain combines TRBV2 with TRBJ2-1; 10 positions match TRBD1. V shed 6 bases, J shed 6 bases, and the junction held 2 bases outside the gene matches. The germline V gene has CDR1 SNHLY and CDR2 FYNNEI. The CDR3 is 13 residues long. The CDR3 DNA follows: TGTGCCAGCAGGGGACAGGGGTCCAATGAGCAGTTCTTC. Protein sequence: CASRGQGSNEQFF.

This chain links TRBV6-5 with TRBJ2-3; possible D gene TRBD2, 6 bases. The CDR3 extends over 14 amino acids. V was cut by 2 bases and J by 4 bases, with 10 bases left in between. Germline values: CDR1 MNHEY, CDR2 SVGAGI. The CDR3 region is CASSYGWGADTQYF. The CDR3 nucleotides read TGTGCCAGCAGTTACGGGTGGGGGGCAGATACGCAGTATTTT.

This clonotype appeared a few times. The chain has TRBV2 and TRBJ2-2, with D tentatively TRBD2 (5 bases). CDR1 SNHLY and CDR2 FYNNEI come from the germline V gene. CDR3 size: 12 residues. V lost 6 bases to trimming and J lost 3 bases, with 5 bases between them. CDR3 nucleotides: TGTGCCAGCAGGGAGGACACCGGGGAGCTGTTTTTT. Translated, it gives CASREDTGELFF. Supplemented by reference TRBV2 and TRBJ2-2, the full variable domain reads EPEVTQTPSHQVTQMGQEVILRCVPISNHLYFYWYRQILGQKVEFLVSFYNNEISEKSEIFDDQFSVERPDGSNFTLKIRSTKLEDSAMYFCASREDTGELFFGEGSRLTVL.